These T cell receptor beta chains were read from a single sample in a study of yellow fever vaccine responses in identical twins. TCRdb passed the RT-PCR reads through MiXCR, listing each CDR3 protein once. There are several thousand distinct CDR3 sequences in the sample; just over 85% occur only once, and about 1.2% lies in the top ten. The sequencing here drew on T cells from blood (PBMCs), unsorted or a sorted subset (not recorded which), taken before or after yellow fever vaccination (not recorded which). Receptor source: a woman aged 18-29 years who received the yellow fever vaccine. Each CDR3 is given with its conserved first and last residue. Each record gives: J gene, clone size, V gene, CDR3 length, D gene, CDR3 protein, CDR3 DNA. A D gene is named only where the DNA matches it firmly. Part of the rows lack a size; the others show once, few, many or a class for expanded clones.

j_call: TRBJ2-4
clone_size: .
v_call: TRBV11-2
cdr3_length: 14
d_call: TRBD1
cdr3_aa: CASSPGQGWDIQYF
cdr3_nt: TGTGCCAGCAGCCCAGGACAGGGGTGGGACATTCAGTACTTC

j_call: TRBJ2-3
clone_size: .
v_call: TRBV20-1
cdr3_length: 16
d_call: .
cdr3_aa: CSAPSLPGAMGDTQYF
cdr3_nt: TGCAGTGCTCCCTCCCTGCCCGGGGCTATGGGAGATACGCAGTATTTT

j_call: TRBJ2-1
clone_size: .
v_call: TRBV6-5
cdr3_length: 11
d_call: .
cdr3_aa: CASSYGYEQFF
cdr3_nt: TGTGCCAGCAGTTATGGCTATGAGCAGTTCTTC

j_call: TRBJ2-2
clone_size: .
v_call: TRBV27
cdr3_length: 16
d_call: TRBD2
cdr3_aa: CASSKPGGPDTGELFF
cdr3_nt: TGTGCCAGCAGTAAGCCGGGGGGGCCGGACACCGGGGAGCTGTTTTTT

j_call: TRBJ1-2
clone_size: few
v_call: TRBV28
cdr3_length: 13
d_call: TRBD1
cdr3_aa: CASSQNRGYGYTF
cdr3_nt: TGTGCCAGCAGTCAAAACAGGGGATATGGCTACACCTTC

j_call: TRBJ2-7
clone_size: .
v_call: TRBV23-1
cdr3_length: 15
d_call: .
cdr3_aa: CASSQFRPRAYEQYF
cdr3_nt: TGCGCCAGCAGTCAGTTTCGACCCCGGGCCTACGAGCAGTACTTC

j_call: TRBJ2-3
clone_size: .
v_call: TRBV20-1
cdr3_length: 14
d_call: TRBD1
cdr3_aa: CSAYPGQASGTQYF
cdr3_nt: TGCAGTGCGTACCCGGGACAGGCTTCGGGTACGCAGTATTTT

j_call: TRBJ1-5
clone_size: .
v_call: TRBV19
cdr3_length: 13
d_call: .
cdr3_aa: CASSMGDNQPQHF
cdr3_nt: TGTGCCAGTAGTATGGGGGACAATCAGCCCCAGCATTTT

j_call: TRBJ2-4
clone_size: .
v_call: TRBV11-2
cdr3_length: 13
d_call: .
cdr3_aa: CASSRPPGALQYF
cdr3_nt: TGTGCCAGCAGCCGCCCCCCCGGGGCGTTACAGTACTTC

j_call: TRBJ1-2
clone_size: .
v_call: TRBV28
cdr3_length: 14
d_call: TRBD1
cdr3_aa: CASSLLGQDYGYTF
cdr3_nt: TGTGCCAGCAGTTTATTGGGACAGGACTATGGCTACACCTTC

j_call: TRBJ2-1
clone_size: .
v_call: TRBV7-9
cdr3_length: 12
d_call: .
cdr3_aa: CASSLLWDEQFF
cdr3_nt: TGTGCCAGCAGCTTACTCTGGGATGAGCAGTTCTTC

j_call: TRBJ1-5
clone_size: few
v_call: TRBV28
cdr3_length: 17
d_call: TRBD1
cdr3_aa: CASSPTGTAYSNQPQHF
cdr3_nt: TGTGCCAGCAGTCCCACCGGGACAGCCTATAGCAATCAGCCCCAGCATTTT

j_call: TRBJ2-5
clone_size: .
v_call: TRBV15
cdr3_length: 17
d_call: .
cdr3_aa: CATSREPPGGQMETQYF
cdr3_nt: TGTGCCACCAGCAGAGAGCCCCCGGGGGGCCAGATGGAGACCCAGTACTTC

j_call: TRBJ2-3
clone_size: once
v_call: TRBV5-4
cdr3_length: 12
d_call: .
cdr3_aa: CASSPVEGTQYF
cdr3_nt: TGTGCCAGCAGCCCCGTCGAGGGTACGCAGTATTTT

j_call: TRBJ2-1
clone_size: .
v_call: TRBV19
cdr3_length: 11
d_call: .
cdr3_aa: CASSTLSQQFF
cdr3_nt: TGTGCCAGTAGTACGCTCTCACAGCAGTTCTTC

j_call: TRBJ2-7
clone_size: .
v_call: TRBV4-1
cdr3_length: 15
d_call: TRBD2
cdr3_aa: CASSQVLAGRYEQYF
cdr3_nt: TGCGCCAGCAGCCAAGTACTAGCGGGAAGATACGAGCAGTACTTC